A selection of T cell receptor beta chains follows, all from one sample in a study of regulatory T cells in long-lasting Graves disease. TCRdb processed the multiplex PCR reads anew with MiXCR; each CDR3 protein has one entry. The sample consists of roughly 380,000 distinct CDR3 sequences, about a sixth of them appearing once. This sample was shared with a second study, whose subject was T cells in Graves' hyperthyroidism and ophthalmopathy.

Sequencing used peripheral blood mononuclear cells (PBMCs), obtained at new diagnosis, from a patient treated with antithyroid drugs. The receptors derive from a man aged 40-55 years with Graves disease. CDR3s include the opening cysteine and the closing phenylalanine or tryptophan. A D gene is named only where the DNA matches it firmly. Not every row has a clone size; where given, it reads once, few, many or a size class.

cdr3_length: 11
j_call: TRBJ1-1
d_call: -
v_call: TRBV6-5
clone_size: few
cdr3_aa: CASSYGFEAFF
cdr3_nt: TGTGCCAGCAGTTACGGGTTTGAAGCTTTCTTT

cdr3_length: 17
j_call: TRBJ2-1
d_call: TRBD2
v_call: TRBV4-1
clone_size: few
cdr3_aa: CASSQDSGLAVNNEQFF
cdr3_nt: TGCGCCAGCAGCCAAGATTCAGGACTAGCGGTTAACAATGAGCAGTTCTTC

cdr3_length: 12
j_call: TRBJ2-7
d_call: TRBD1
v_call: TRBV18
clone_size: many
cdr3_aa: CASSYDRGEQYF
cdr3_nt: TGTGCCAGCTCCTACGACAGGGGTGAGCAGTACTTC

cdr3_length: 17
j_call: TRBJ1-2
d_call: TRBD1
v_call: TRBV25-1
clone_size: -
cdr3_aa: CASSESLLDRGRGGYTF
cdr3_nt: TGTGCCAGCAGTGAATCCCTCCTCGACAGGGGGCGAGGTGGCTACACCTTC

cdr3_length: 14
j_call: TRBJ2-1
d_call: TRBD2
v_call: TRBV2
clone_size: many
cdr3_aa: CASSTSGGATEQFF
cdr3_nt: TGTGCCAGCAGTACTAGCGGGGGGGCCACTGAGCAGTTCTTC

cdr3_length: 14
j_call: TRBJ1-1
d_call: -
v_call: TRBV5-1
clone_size: many
cdr3_aa: CASTLFGVDTEAFF
cdr3_nt: TGCGCCAGCACCCTGTTCGGGGTGGACACTGAAGCTTTCTTT

cdr3_length: 12
j_call: TRBJ2-2
d_call: -
v_call: TRBV27
clone_size: few
cdr3_aa: CASGSGTGELFF
cdr3_nt: TGTGCCAGCGGCTCTGGGACCGGGGAGCTGTTTTTT

cdr3_length: 14
j_call: TRBJ1-6
d_call: -
v_call: TRBV6-2/TRBV6-3
clone_size: many
cdr3_aa: CASSQGHSNSPLHF
cdr3_nt: TGTGCCAGTTCTCAGGGACACTCTAATTCACCCCTCCACTTT

cdr3_length: 15
j_call: TRBJ2-2
d_call: -
v_call: TRBV4-3
clone_size: few
cdr3_aa: CASSISPADTGELFF
cdr3_nt: TGCGCCAGCAGCATCTCCCCCGCGGACACCGGGGAGCTGTTTTTT

cdr3_length: 16
j_call: TRBJ2-2
d_call: -
v_call: TRBV11-2
clone_size: many
cdr3_aa: CASLPWRHANTGELFF
cdr3_nt: TGTGCCAGCCTCCCTTGGCGCCATGCGAACACCGGGGAGCTGTTTTTT

cdr3_length: 14
j_call: TRBJ2-7
d_call: -
v_call: TRBV15
clone_size: few
cdr3_aa: CATSRDRFRYEQYF
cdr3_nt: TGTGCCACCAGCAGAGATCGATTCCGGTACGAGCAGTACTTC

cdr3_length: 14
j_call: TRBJ1-3
d_call: -
v_call: TRBV12-3/TRBV12-4
clone_size: many
cdr3_aa: CASSPVVAGNTIYF
cdr3_nt: TGTGCCAGCAGCCCGGTGGTCGCTGGAAACACCATATATTTT

cdr3_length: 17
j_call: TRBJ2-7
d_call: -
v_call: TRBV28
clone_size: many
cdr3_aa: CASSLSPSSGRSYEQYF
cdr3_nt: TGTGCCAGCAGTTTATCTCCGTCGAGCGGACGCTCCTACGAGCAGTACTTC

cdr3_length: 18
j_call: TRBJ2-1
d_call: TRBD1
v_call: TRBV18
clone_size: many
cdr3_aa: CASSPNPGTGSPYNEQFF
cdr3_nt: TGTGCCAGCTCACCGAACCCCGGGACAGGGTCCCCCTACAATGAGCAGTTCTTC

cdr3_length: 13
j_call: TRBJ1-6
d_call: -
v_call: TRBV5-1
clone_size: few
cdr3_aa: CASSLAGYSPLHF
cdr3_nt: TGCGCCAGCAGCTTGGCCGGGTATTCACCCCTCCACTTT

cdr3_length: 17
j_call: TRBJ1-1
d_call: TRBD1
v_call: TRBV6-2/TRBV6-3
clone_size: -
cdr3_aa: CASSHGQGARLMTEAFF
cdr3_nt: TGTGCCAGCAGCCACGGACAGGGGGCAAGGTTGATGACTGAAGCTTTCTTT

cdr3_length: 13
j_call: TRBJ1-2
d_call: -
v_call: TRBV20-1
clone_size: many
cdr3_aa: CSVRAPVNYGYTF
cdr3_nt: TGCAGTGTTCGGGCCCCGGTAAACTATGGCTACACCTTC

cdr3_length: 15
j_call: TRBJ2-3
d_call: TRBD2
v_call: TRBV30
clone_size: -
cdr3_aa: CAWSVEGREGDTQYF
cdr3_nt: TGTGCTTGGAGTGTTGAGGGGCGGGAGGGAGATACGCAGTATTTT

cdr3_length: 18
j_call: TRBJ2-1
d_call: -
v_call: TRBV5-1
clone_size: -
cdr3_aa: CASSLAGTPNPLTNEQFF
cdr3_nt: TGCGCCAGCAGCTTGGCGGGGACACCTAACCCCCTTACCAATGAGCAGTTCTTC

cdr3_length: 12
j_call: TRBJ1-5
d_call: -
v_call: TRBV30
clone_size: many
cdr3_aa: CAWSVRIGPQHF
cdr3_nt: TGTGCCTGGAGTGTACGGATCGGGCCCCAGCATTTT

cdr3_length: 15
j_call: TRBJ2-6
d_call: -
v_call: TRBV6-5
clone_size: many
cdr3_aa: CASSYSWSGANVLTF
cdr3_nt: TGTGCCAGCAGTTACTCGTGGTCTGGGGCCAACGTCCTGACTTTC

cdr3_length: 14
j_call: TRBJ2-7
d_call: -
v_call: TRBV6-4
clone_size: many
cdr3_aa: CASSGARGGDEQYF
cdr3_nt: TGTGCCAGCAGTGGTGCGCGGGGCGGCGACGAGCAGTACTTC

cdr3_length: 16
j_call: TRBJ2-3
d_call: TRBD2
v_call: TRBV7-3
clone_size: once
cdr3_aa: CASSLTSGGPTDTQYF
cdr3_nt: TGTGCCAGCAGCTTAACTAGCGGGGGGCCCACAGATACGCAGTATTTT

cdr3_length: 13
j_call: TRBJ2-5
d_call: TRBD2
v_call: TRBV11-2
clone_size: once
cdr3_aa: CASSSAGVETQYF
cdr3_nt: TGTGCCAGCAGCTCAGCGGGGGTTGAGACCCAGTACTTC

cdr3_length: 19
j_call: TRBJ2-6
d_call: TRBD1
v_call: TRBV5-1
clone_size: -
cdr3_aa: CASSLGRDRVLSGASVLTF
cdr3_nt: TGCGCCAGCAGCTTGGGACGGGACAGGGTTCTCTCTGGGGCCAGCGTCCTGACTTTC

cdr3_length: 17
j_call: TRBJ2-7
d_call: -
v_call: TRBV7-8
clone_size: many
cdr3_aa: CASSAHPYHLPPYEQYF
cdr3_nt: TGTGCCAGCAGCGCCCACCCGTACCACCTCCCACCCTACGAGCAGTACTTC

cdr3_length: 13
j_call: TRBJ2-7
d_call: -
v_call: TRBV2
clone_size: many
cdr3_aa: CASKRDSPYEQYF
cdr3_nt: TGTGCCAGCAAAAGGGACTCGCCGTACGAGCAGTACTTC

cdr3_length: 14
j_call: TRBJ2-7
d_call: TRBD1
v_call: TRBV7-9
clone_size: few
cdr3_aa: CASSSTDRAYEQYF
cdr3_nt: TGTGCCAGCAGCTCTACAGACAGGGCCTACGAGCAGTACTTC

cdr3_length: 14
j_call: TRBJ2-7
d_call: TRBD1
v_call: TRBV7-8
clone_size: many
cdr3_aa: CASSFGTVSYEQYF
cdr3_nt: TGTGCCAGCAGCTTTGGGACAGTCTCCTACGAGCAGTACTTC

cdr3_length: 15
j_call: TRBJ1-5
d_call: -
v_call: TRBV5-5
clone_size: many
cdr3_aa: CASSLFGTSGQPQHF
cdr3_nt: TGTGCCAGCAGCTTGTTTGGGACGAGCGGGCAGCCCCAGCATTTT

cdr3_length: 14
j_call: TRBJ2-5
d_call: -
v_call: TRBV2
clone_size: many
cdr3_aa: CASSATTRKETQYF
cdr3_nt: TGTGCCAGCAGTGCAACTACTAGAAAGGAGACCCAGTACTTC

cdr3_length: 15
j_call: TRBJ2-7
d_call: -
v_call: TRBV3-1
clone_size: many
cdr3_aa: CASSPRLGSTYEQYF
cdr3_nt: TGTGCCAGCAGCCCCCGCCTAGGTTCAACCTACGAGCAGTACTTC

cdr3_length: 17
j_call: TRBJ2-7
d_call: -
v_call: TRBV7-2
clone_size: many
cdr3_aa: CASSLMSGVLFTYEQYF
cdr3_nt: TGTGCCAGCAGCTTAATGTCAGGGGTCCTATTCACCTACGAGCAGTACTTC

cdr3_length: 17
j_call: TRBJ2-4
d_call: TRBD2
v_call: TRBV5-6
clone_size: few
cdr3_aa: CASSPRVVAGGRGIQYF
cdr3_nt: TGTGCCAGCAGCCCCCGGGTTGTTGCGGGGGGGCGTGGCATTCAGTACTTC

cdr3_length: 15
j_call: TRBJ2-7
d_call: TRBD1
v_call: TRBV4-1
clone_size: many
cdr3_aa: CASSQGTGQGHEQYF
cdr3_nt: TGCGCCAGCAGCCAGGGCACGGGACAGGGTCACGAGCAGTACTTC

cdr3_length: 16
j_call: TRBJ2-5
d_call: -
v_call: TRBV11-2
clone_size: many
cdr3_aa: CASSLSGLQGRETQYF
cdr3_nt: TGTGCCAGCAGCTTAAGTGGTCTGCAGGGGCGGGAGACCCAGTACTTC

cdr3_length: 14
j_call: TRBJ2-5
d_call: -
v_call: TRBV30
clone_size: -
cdr3_aa: CAWSVWGGAETQYF
cdr3_nt: TGTGCCTGGAGCGTCTGGGGGGGCGCGGAGACCCAGTACTTC

cdr3_length: 16
j_call: TRBJ1-1
d_call: TRBD1
v_call: TRBV7-2
clone_size: many
cdr3_aa: CASSFRGLGMNTEAFF
cdr3_nt: TGTGCCAGCAGCTTCAGGGGGCTCGGGATGAACACTGAAGCTTTCTTT

cdr3_length: 14
j_call: TRBJ1-1
d_call: -
v_call: TRBV28
clone_size: many
cdr3_aa: CASSKGLHTGEAFF
cdr3_nt: TGTGCCAGCAGTAAGGGACTCCACACCGGGGAAGCTTTCTTT

cdr3_length: 13
j_call: TRBJ2-5
d_call: -
v_call: TRBV12-3/TRBV12-4
clone_size: many
cdr3_aa: CASSWDNQETQYF
cdr3_nt: TGTGCCAGCAGTTGGGACAACCAAGAGACCCAGTACTTC

cdr3_length: 15
j_call: TRBJ2-5
d_call: -
v_call: TRBV4-1
clone_size: -
cdr3_aa: CASSLRGGTLKTQYF
cdr3_nt: TGCGCCAGCAGCCTCAGAGGGGGGACCCTGAAGACCCAGTACTTC

cdr3_length: 13
j_call: TRBJ2-5
d_call: TRBD1
v_call: TRBV6-1
clone_size: many
cdr3_aa: CASSKTGAETQYF
cdr3_nt: TGTGCCAGCAGTAAGACAGGGGCGGAGACCCAGTACTTC

cdr3_length: 16
j_call: TRBJ2-1
d_call: TRBD2
v_call: TRBV6-2/TRBV6-3
clone_size: many
cdr3_aa: CASSYSAGGSYNEQFF
cdr3_nt: TGTGCCAGCAGTTACTCGGCGGGGGGCTCCTACAATGAGCAGTTCTTC

cdr3_length: 14
j_call: TRBJ2-3
d_call: -
v_call: TRBV3-1
clone_size: once
cdr3_aa: CASSQRTGSDTQYF
cdr3_nt: TGTGCCAGCAGCCAACGGACTGGTTCAGATACGCAGTATTTT

cdr3_length: 16
j_call: TRBJ1-5
d_call: -
v_call: TRBV18
clone_size: many
cdr3_aa: CASSPPSSDRAQPQHF
cdr3_nt: TGTGCCAGCTCACCCCCGTCGTCGGATCGGGCTCAGCCCCAGCATTTT

cdr3_length: 13
j_call: TRBJ1-2
d_call: -
v_call: TRBV11-2
clone_size: -
cdr3_aa: CASSSDTSYGYTF
cdr3_nt: TGTGCCAGCAGCTCGGACACATCCTATGGCTACACCTTC

cdr3_length: 17
j_call: TRBJ2-6
d_call: TRBD1
v_call: TRBV28
clone_size: -
cdr3_aa: CASSRQGRYSGANVLTF
cdr3_nt: TGTGCCAGCAGCCGACAGGGCCGTTACTCTGGGGCCAACGTCCTGACTTTC

cdr3_length: 17
j_call: TRBJ2-1
d_call: TRBD2
v_call: TRBV12-3/TRBV12-4
clone_size: many
cdr3_aa: CASLSSGGAIGYNEQFF
cdr3_nt: TGTGCCTCCCTGTCTAGCGGGGGGGCCATCGGATACAATGAGCAGTTCTTC

cdr3_length: 15
j_call: TRBJ2-5
d_call: -
v_call: TRBV7-3
clone_size: few
cdr3_aa: CASSVGWGRRETQYF
cdr3_nt: TGTGCCAGCAGCGTAGGCTGGGGGCGCCGGGAGACCCAGTACTTC

cdr3_length: 15
j_call: TRBJ2-7
d_call: -
v_call: TRBV24-1
clone_size: once
cdr3_aa: CATRGTSYRSYEQYF
cdr3_nt: TGTGCCACCAGGGGGACTTCATACCGGTCCTACGAGCAGTACTTC

cdr3_length: 11
j_call: TRBJ2-7
d_call: TRBD1
v_call: TRBV20-1
clone_size: many
cdr3_aa: CSQGASYEQYF
cdr3_nt: TGCAGTCAGGGGGCCTCCTACGAGCAGTACTTC

cdr3_length: 16
j_call: TRBJ2-5
d_call: TRBD2
v_call: TRBV6-2/TRBV6-3
clone_size: -
cdr3_aa: CASSYSKRGGGETQYF
cdr3_nt: TGTGCCAGCAGTTACTCTAAGCGGGGGGGCGGTGAGACCCAGTACTTC